These 10 T cell receptor beta chains share one sample of origin, sequenced in a study of T cell changes during pregnancy in multiple sclerosis. Data came from immunoSEQ multiplex PCR; TCRdb stores just in-frame clones and leaves some out. The table lists roughly 53,000 clones, approximately 90% of them singletons. The sequences come from CD4+ T cells from peripheral blood mononuclear cells, collected in the second trimester of pregnancy. The source is a female donor in good health, enrolled as a control in a pregnancy study.

The gene calls are TRBV5-1 and TRBJ2-7; D is possibly TRBD2 (6 bases). Germline values: CDR1 SGHRS, CDR2 YFSETQ. This CDR3 is built from 18 residues. Trimming removed 1 base at V and 0 bases at J, with 20 bases between. The CDR3: CASSLLFRSAGSSYEQYF. The CDR3 DNA is TGCGCCAGCAGCTTGTTATTCCGATCAGCGGGTAGCTCCTACGAGCAGTACTTC. Together with reference TRBV5-1 and TRBJ2-7, the CDR3 gives the full variable domain: KAGVTQTPRYLIKTRGQQVTLSCSPISGHRSVSWYQQTPGQGLQFLFEYFSETQRNKGNFPGRFSGRQFSNSRSEMNVSTLELGDSALYLCASSLLFRSAGSSYEQYFGPGTRLTVT.

The chain couples TRBV19 to TRBJ1-3; no definite D call. Germline V gene sequence: CDR1 LNHDA, CDR2 SQIVND (reference sequence). This CDR3 comprises 15 residues. The V and J ends lost 3 bases and 0 bases respectively, with 9 bases between them. CDR3 in amino acids: CASSISRSSGNTIYF. The CDR3, as DNA: TGTGCCAGTAGTATTTCTCGGAGCTCTGGAAACACCATATATTTT.

V and J are TRBV5-4 and TRBJ2-5; no definite D call. The CDR3 has 11 amino acids. With 3 bases removed from V and 5 bases from J, the gap between germline ends came to 5 bases. The V gene's germline CDR1 is SGHNT and CDR2 YYREEE (reference sequence). The DNA for the CDR3 is TGTGCCAGCAGCTCCTCCGAGACCCAGTACTTC. Its translation: CASSSSETQYF.

V usage is TRBV6-5 and J usage is TRBJ2-3; 9 bases map to TRBD2. Germline loops: CDR1 MNHEY, CDR2 SVGAGI. The trim removed 6 bases at V and 0 bases at J, leaving 4 bases unmatched. This CDR3 region has 15 residues. The chain's CDR3 is CASSRAGGSTDTQYF. In DNA form, the CDR3 reads TGTGCCAGCAGCCGGGCGGGGGGGAGCACAGATACGCAGTATTTT.

The chain recombines TRBV5-6 with TRBJ2-2, with D possibly TRBD2 on 6 matching bases. Deletions cut 4 bases from V and 3 bases from J, with 13 bases between. The CDR3 contains 15 residues. CDR1 and CDR2 (germline): SGHDT, YYEEEE. The CDR3 loop reads CASSPAGTHTGELFF. The DNA of the CDR3 is TGTGCCAGCAGCCCTGCCGGGACTCACACCGGGGAGCTGTTTTTT.

The chain has TRBV7-6 and TRBJ2-5, with D maybe TRBD2 (5 bases). Germline V CDR1 and CDR2: SGHVS, FNYEAQ. CDR3 length equals 15 residues. V lost 4 bases and J 2 bases, leaving 14 bases between the germline ends. Here the CDR3 reads CASSSTHRRQETQYF. CDR3 nucleotide sequence: TGTGCCAGCAGCTCGACTCATCGGAGGCAAGAGACCCAGTACTTC.

J is TRBJ2-7 and V is TRBV7-8; no firm D call. Trimming removed 4 bases at V and 6 bases at J, with 10 bases between. CDR1 is SGHVS and CDR2 is FQNEAQ in the germline V gene. The CDR3 is 12 amino acids. The CDR3: CASSSTLSEQYF. The DNA of the CDR3 is TGTGCCAGCAGCTCGACACTCTCCGAGCAGTACTTC.

The CDR3 nucleotides read TGTGCCTGGAGTGTAACCCGCGGGACAGCTACGAACACCGGGGAGCTGTTTTTT. Amino acid sequence: CAWSVTRGTATNTGELFF. V gene TRBV30 combines with J gene TRBJ2-2, with a possible D match to TRBD1 (7 bases). This CDR3 comprises 18 residues. Trimming took off 0 bases at V and 0 bases at J, with 17 bases between the two ends. From germline, CDR1 is GTSNPN and CDR2 SVGIG (reference sequence).

The V and J genes are TRBV9 and TRBJ2-1; the match to TRBD1 covers 8 bases. The V and J ends lost 0 bases and 6 bases, in that order; junction bases with no gene match: 5. This CDR3 contains 15 residues. Germline CDR1 is SGDLS and CDR2 is YYNGEE. The CDR3 DNA follows: TGTGCCAGCAGCGTAGGGACAGGGAGTCTCAATGAGCAGTTCTTC. It is translated as CASSVGTGSLNEQFF.

This clone was detected only a few times. The V and J genes are TRBV19 and TRBJ1-5; D remains unclear. Trimming took off 5 bases at V and 9 bases at J, with 8 bases between the two ends. CDR1 and CDR2 from the germline V gene are LNHDA and SQIVND (reference sequence). The CDR3 sequence is 11 residues long. CDR3 bases: TGTGCCAGTAGTGGTAGAGGGCCCCAGCATTTT. Translated: CASSGRGPQHF. The complete variable domain, with remaining parts taken from reference TRBV19 and TRBJ1-5, reads DGGITQSPKYLFRKEGQNVTLSCEQNLNHDAMYWYRQDPGQGLRLIYYSQIVNDFQKGDIAEGYSVSREKKESFPLTVTSAQKNPTAFYLCASSGRGPQHFGDGTRLSIL.